Reported below is one T cell receptor (beta chain). The antigen is not known. Sample-barcoded 5' priming and a J-beta primer mix drove a second PCR of roughly 7 to 11 cycles. Every sample gave at least 2.5 million paired-end reads containing CDR3. TCRdb reanalysed the 5' RACE reads using MiXCR and keeps one entry per CDR3 protein. The top ten hold 23% of the sample, which has around 1,900,000 distinct CDR3 sequences, about two fifths seen once. These data originate in a study of blood T cells in healthy people across ages. Whole-study context: About one barcoded beta molecule per two T cells was captured by template switching.

Study conclusions and caveats: Naive T cell percentage by flow cytometry tracked strongly with beta diversity.

The receptor was derived from a human donor in good health. Source material: blood.

CDR3 bases: TGCAGCGTTGATTCCGCGGGGTTAGGGACAGATACGCAGTATTTT. Protein product: CSVDSAGLGTDTQYF. The rearrangement joins TRBV29-1 to TRBJ2-3, with D perhaps TRBD2 (6 bases). Per germline, CDR1 SQVTM and CDR2 ANQGSEA. CDR3 size: 15 residues. Deletions cut 3 bases from V and 3 bases from J, with 16 bases between.